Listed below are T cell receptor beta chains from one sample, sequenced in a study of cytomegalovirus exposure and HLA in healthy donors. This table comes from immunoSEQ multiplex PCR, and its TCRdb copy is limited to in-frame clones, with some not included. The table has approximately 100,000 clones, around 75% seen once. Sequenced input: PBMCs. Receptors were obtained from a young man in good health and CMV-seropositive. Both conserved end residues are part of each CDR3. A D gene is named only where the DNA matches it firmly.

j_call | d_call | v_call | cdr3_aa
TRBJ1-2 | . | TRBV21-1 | CASRKRTCDGYTF
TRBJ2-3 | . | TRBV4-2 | CASSQDRRGTLLHTQYF
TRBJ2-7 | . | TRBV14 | CASSQRQGWPYEQYF
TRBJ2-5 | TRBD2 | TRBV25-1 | CASSAASGWQETQYF
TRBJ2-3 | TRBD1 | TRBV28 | CASSTRQGLTDTQYF
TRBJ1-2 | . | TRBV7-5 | CVRSQWTGYYGYTF
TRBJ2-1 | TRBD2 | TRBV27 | CASRSIWGLAYNEQFF
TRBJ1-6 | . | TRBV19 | CASRRERSNSPLHF
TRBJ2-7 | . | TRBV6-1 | CASSGGLLGDYEQYF
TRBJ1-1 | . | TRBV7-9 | CASSLRRNTEAFF
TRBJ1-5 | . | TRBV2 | CATTGPNQPQHF
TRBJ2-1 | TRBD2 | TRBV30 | CAWRSPAGAYNEQFF
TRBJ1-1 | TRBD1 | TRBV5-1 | CASSLGTGLALTEAFF
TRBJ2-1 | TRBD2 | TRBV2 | CASEGTSLDEQFF
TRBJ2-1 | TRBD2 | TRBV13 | CASSDRGGRSYNEQFF
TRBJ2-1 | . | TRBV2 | CASSEPPGNEQFF
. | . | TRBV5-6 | CASSQDSYEQYF
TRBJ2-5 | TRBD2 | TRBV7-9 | CASSFLGGKETQYF
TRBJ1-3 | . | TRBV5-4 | CASSSQTGPVSGNTIYF
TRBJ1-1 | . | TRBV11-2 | CASRRRSGEAFF
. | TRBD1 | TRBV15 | CATSVGQGSYEQYF
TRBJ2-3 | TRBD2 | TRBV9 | CASSPRTSGSTDTQYF
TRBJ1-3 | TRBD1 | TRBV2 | CASSADRTGNTIYF
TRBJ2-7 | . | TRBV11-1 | CASSSDRFSYEQYF
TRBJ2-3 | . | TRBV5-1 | CASSSYTDTQYF
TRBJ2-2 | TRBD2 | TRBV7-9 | CASSPPYLREGTGELFF
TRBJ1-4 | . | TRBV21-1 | CASLRDRGLLDEKLFF
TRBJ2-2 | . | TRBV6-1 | CGGRGQNTGELFF
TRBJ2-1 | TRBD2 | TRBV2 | CASSDPPGGYEQFF
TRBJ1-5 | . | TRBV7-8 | CASSPPERGNQPQHF
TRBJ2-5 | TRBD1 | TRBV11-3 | CASSPRTGQTQYF
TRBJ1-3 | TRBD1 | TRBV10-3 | CAISASQTGDGNTIYF
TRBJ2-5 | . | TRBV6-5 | CASSPWTWGEQYF
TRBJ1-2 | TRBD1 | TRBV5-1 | CASSLGGTGHLLYGYTF
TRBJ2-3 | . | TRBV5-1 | CASSLGGTSTDTQYF
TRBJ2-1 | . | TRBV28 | CASSLILNEQFF
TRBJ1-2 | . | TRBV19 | CASSGRNNYGYTF
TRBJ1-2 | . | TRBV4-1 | CASSQAAGKNYGYTF
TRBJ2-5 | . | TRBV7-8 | CASSLGTTSLLRQGGETQYF
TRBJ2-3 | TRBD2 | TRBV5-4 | CASSLAGASTDTQYF
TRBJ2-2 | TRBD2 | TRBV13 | CASSSNGLAGGPGTGELFF
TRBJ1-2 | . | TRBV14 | CASSQLDRGANYGYTF
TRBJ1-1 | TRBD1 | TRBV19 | CASSITGVRNTEAFF
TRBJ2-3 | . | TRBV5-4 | CASSWPVGSGVTDTQYF
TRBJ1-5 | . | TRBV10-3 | CAIGPDSNQPQHF
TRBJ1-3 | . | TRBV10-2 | CASRDSSGNTIYF
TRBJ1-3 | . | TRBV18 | CASSPVQGGNTIYF
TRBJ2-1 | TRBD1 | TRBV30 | CAWSSGTAYNEQFF
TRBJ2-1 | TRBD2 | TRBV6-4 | CASSDSLGGDYNEQFF
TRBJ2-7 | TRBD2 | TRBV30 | CAWRARTSGTSYEQYF
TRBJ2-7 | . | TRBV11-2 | CASSTRGPYEQYF
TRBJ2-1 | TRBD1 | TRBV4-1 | CASSQGQGAREQFF
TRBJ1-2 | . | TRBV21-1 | CASSTFVGTGNNYGYTF
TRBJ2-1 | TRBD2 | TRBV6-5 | CASSYSSLAGGNEQFF
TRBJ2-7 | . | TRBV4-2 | CASSQTWTVSYEQYF